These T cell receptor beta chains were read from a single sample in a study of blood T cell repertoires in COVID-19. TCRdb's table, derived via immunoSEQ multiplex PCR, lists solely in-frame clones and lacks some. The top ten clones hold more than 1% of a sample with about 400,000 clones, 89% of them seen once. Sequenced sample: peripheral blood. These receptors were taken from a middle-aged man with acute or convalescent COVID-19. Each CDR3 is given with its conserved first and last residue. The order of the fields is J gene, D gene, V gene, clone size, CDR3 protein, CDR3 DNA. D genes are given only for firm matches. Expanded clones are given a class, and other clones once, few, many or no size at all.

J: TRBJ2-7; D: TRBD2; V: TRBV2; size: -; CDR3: CASRDPVAGGYQYF; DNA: TGTGCCAGCAGGGACCCCGTAGCGGGGGGGTATCAGTACTTC
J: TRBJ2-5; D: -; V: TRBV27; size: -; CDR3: CASRIQGDTAHETQYF; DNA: TGTGCCAGCAGGATACAGGGTGACACTGCTCACGAGACCCAGTACTTC
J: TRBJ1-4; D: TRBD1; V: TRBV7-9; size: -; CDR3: CASSSTGSVEKLFF; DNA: TGTGCCAGCAGCTCGACAGGGTCGGTTGAAAAACTGTTTTTT
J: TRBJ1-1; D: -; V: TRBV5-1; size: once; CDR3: CASSLSGNSGWNTEAFF; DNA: TGCGCCAGCAGCTTGTCGGGGAATTCTGGATGGAACACTGAAGCTTTCTTT
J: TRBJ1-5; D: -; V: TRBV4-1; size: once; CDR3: CASSQGTGNQPQHF; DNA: TGCGCCAGCAGCCAAGGAACGGGCAATCAGCCCCAGCATTTT
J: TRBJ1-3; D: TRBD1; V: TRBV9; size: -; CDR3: CASSTETGITGNTIYF; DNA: TGTGCCAGCAGCACCGAGACAGGGATTACTGGAAACACCATATATTTT
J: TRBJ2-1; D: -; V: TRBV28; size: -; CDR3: CASRARKQFF; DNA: TGTGCCAGCAGGGCAAGAAAGCAGTTCTTC
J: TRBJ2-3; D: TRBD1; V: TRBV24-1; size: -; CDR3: CATSDTGTGTDTQYF; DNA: TGTGCCACCAGTGATACCGGGACAGGCACAGATACGCAGTATTTT
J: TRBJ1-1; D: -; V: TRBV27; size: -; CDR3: CASSRTLRWTEAFF; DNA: TGTGCCAGCAGTAGGACATTGAGATGGACTGAAGCTTTCTTT
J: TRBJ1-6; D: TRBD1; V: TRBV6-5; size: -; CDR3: CASRRDRGYPPLHF; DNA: TGTGCCAGCAGAAGGGACAGGGGGTATCCACCCCTCCACTTT
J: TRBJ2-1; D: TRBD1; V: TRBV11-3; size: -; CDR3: CASSTDRGAYNEQFF; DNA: TGTGCCAGCAGCACCGACAGGGGTGCCTACAATGAGCAGTTCTTC
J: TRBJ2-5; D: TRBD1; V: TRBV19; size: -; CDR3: CASSQDREETQYF; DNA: TGTGCCAGTAGTCAGGACAGGGAAGAGACCCAGTACTTC
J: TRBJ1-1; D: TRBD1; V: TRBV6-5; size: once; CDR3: CASSYSRTGENTEAFF; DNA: TGTGCCAGCAGTTACTCGAGAACAGGGGAGAACACTGAAGCTTTCTTT
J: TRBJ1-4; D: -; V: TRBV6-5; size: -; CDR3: CASSLGRDEKLFF; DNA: TGTGCCAGCTCATTGGGGAGGGATGAAAAACTGTTTTTT
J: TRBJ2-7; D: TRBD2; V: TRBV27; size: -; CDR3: CASSPWGGSEQYF; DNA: TGTGCCAGCAGTCCCTGGGGGGGGAGCGAGCAGTACTTC
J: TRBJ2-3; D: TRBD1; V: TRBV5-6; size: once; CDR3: CASSWPPTGKGPDTQYF; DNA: TGTGCCAGCAGCTGGCCCCCGACAGGGAAGGGCCCAGATACGCAGTATTTT
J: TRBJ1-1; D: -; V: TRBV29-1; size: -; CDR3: CSVVFGGRNTEAFF; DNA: TGCAGCGTTGTTTTTGGTGGCAGGAACACTGAAGCTTTCTTT
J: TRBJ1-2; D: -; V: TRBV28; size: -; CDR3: CASSFPDRRGATF; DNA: TGTGCCAGCAGTTTCCCCGACAGGAGAGGTGCCACCTTC
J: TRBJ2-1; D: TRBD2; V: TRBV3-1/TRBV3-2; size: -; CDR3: CASSGGTSGYNEQFF; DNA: TGTGCCAGCAGCGGAGGGACTAGCGGATACAATGAGCAGTTCTTC
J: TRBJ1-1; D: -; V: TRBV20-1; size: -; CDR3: CSASIGWRAFF; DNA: TGCAGTGCTAGTATCGGGTGGAGGGCTTTCTTT
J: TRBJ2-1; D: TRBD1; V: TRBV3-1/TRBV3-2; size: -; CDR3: CASGLGGQGWPFF; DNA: TGTGCCAGCGGATTGGGGGGACAGGGCTGGCCGTTCTTC
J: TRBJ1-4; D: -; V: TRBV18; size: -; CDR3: CASSPGQGHEKLFF; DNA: TGTGCCAGCTCCCCGGGCCAGGGTCATGAAAAACTGTTTTTT
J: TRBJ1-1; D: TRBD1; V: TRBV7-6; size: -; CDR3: CASSAGQSPRTEAFF; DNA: TGTGCCAGCAGCGCGGGACAGTCACCTCGCACTGAAGCTTTCTTT
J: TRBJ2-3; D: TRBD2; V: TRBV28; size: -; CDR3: CASAGAGVTDTQYF; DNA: TGTGCCAGCGCGGGAGCCGGAGTAACAGATACGCAGTATTTT
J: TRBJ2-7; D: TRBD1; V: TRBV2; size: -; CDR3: CASILPGGTGGWGQNEQYF; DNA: TGTGCCAGCATCCTCCCCGGCGGGACAGGTGGTTGGGGCCAGAACGAGCAGTACTTC
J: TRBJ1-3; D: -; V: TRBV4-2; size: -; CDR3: CASSQDRWGAGNTIYF; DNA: TGTGCCAGCAGCCAAGATCGATGGGGGGCTGGAAACACCATATATTTT
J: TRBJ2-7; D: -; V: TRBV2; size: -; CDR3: CASSAQRRTYEQYF; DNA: TGTGCCAGCAGTGCTCAACGGAGAACCTACGAGCAGTACTTC
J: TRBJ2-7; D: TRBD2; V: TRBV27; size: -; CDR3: CASSWAGREVAREQYF; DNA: TGTGCCAGCAGTTGGGCCGGCCGGGAGGTCGCGAGGGAGCAGTACTTC
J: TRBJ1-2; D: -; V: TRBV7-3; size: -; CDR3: CASSLVAGGRGYTF; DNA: TGTGCCAGCAGCTTAGTCGCAGGTGGGAGAGGCTACACCTTC
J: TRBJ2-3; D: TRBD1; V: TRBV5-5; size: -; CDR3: CASRRQGGDTQYF; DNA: TGTGCCAGCAGGCGACAGGGGGGAGATACGCAGTATTTT
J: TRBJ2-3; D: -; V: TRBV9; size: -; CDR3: CASSVMAGFTDTQYF; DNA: TGTGCCAGCAGCGTGATGGCAGGTTTCACAGATACGCAGTATTTT
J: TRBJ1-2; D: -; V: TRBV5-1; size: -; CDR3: CASSRETYPNYGYTF; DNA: TGCGCCAGCAGCCGAGAGACATACCCCAACTATGGCTACACCTTC
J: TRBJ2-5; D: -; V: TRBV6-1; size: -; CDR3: CASSESPHTKFGETQYF; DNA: TGTGCCAGCAGCGAAAGCCCCCATACTAAATTTGGGGAGACCCAGTACTTC
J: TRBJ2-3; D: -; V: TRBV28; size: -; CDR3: CASSLIGRTSTDTQYF; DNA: TGTGCCAGCAGTTTGATTGGGCGAACCAGCACAGATACGCAGTATTTT
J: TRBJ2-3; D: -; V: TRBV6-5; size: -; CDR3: CASSRVDTDTQYF; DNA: TGTGCCAGCAGCAGGGTTGACACAGATACGCAGTATTTT
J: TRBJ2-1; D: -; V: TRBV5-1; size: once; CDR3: CASSSTGSTYNEQFF; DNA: TGCGCCAGCAGCTCTACAGGGTCCACCTACAATGAGCAGTTCTTC
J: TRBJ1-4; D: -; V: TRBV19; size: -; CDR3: CAISGLDYEKLFF; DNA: TGTGCCATTTCCGGTTTGGACTATGAAAAACTGTTTTTT
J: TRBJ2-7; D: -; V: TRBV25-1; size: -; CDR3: CASSHIGPYEQYF; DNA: TGTGCCAGCAGTCACATTGGGCCATACGAGCAGTACTTC
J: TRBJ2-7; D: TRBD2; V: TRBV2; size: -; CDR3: CASIFERGSYEQYF; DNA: TGTGCCAGCATTTTTGAGCGGGGGTCCTACGAGCAGTACTTC
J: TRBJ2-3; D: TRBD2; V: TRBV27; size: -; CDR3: CASSPRTESFSGSLDTQYF; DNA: TGTGCCAGCAGCCCCCGGACAGAGAGCTTTAGCGGGAGCCTGGATACGCAGTATTTT
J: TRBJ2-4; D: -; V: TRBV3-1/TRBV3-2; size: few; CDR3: CASSQDIGTLAKNIQYF; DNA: TGTGCCAGCAGCCAAGATATAGGGACTTTAGCCAAAAACATTCAGTACTTC
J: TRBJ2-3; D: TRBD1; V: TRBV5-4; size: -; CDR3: CASSGGQGLTDTQYF; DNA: TGTGCCAGCAGTGGGGGACAGGGACTCACAGATACGCAGTATTTT
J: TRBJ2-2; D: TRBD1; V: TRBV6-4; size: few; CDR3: CASSDSAGGLRGAGELFF; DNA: TGTGCCAGCAGTGACTCCGCAGGGGGCCTTCGCGGGGCCGGGGAGCTGTTTTTT
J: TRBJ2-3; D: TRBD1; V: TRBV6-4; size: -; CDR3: CASSLQGKDTQYF; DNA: TGTGCCAGCAGCCTACAGGGGAAAGATACGCAGTATTTT